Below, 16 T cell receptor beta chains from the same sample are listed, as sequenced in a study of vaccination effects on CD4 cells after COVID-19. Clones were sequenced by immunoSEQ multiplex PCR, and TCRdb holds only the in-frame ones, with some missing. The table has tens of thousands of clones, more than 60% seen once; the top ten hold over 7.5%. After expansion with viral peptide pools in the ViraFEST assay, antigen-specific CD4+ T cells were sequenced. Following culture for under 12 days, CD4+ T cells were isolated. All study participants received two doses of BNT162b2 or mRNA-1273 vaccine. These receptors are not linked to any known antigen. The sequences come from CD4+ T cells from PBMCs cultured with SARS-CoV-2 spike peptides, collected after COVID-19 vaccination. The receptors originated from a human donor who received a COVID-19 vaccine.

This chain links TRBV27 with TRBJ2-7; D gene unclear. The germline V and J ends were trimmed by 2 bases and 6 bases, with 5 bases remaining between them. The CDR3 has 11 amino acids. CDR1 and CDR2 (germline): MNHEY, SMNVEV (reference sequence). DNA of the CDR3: TGTGCCAGCAGTTTAATCTCCGAGCAGTACTTC. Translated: CASSLISEQYF.

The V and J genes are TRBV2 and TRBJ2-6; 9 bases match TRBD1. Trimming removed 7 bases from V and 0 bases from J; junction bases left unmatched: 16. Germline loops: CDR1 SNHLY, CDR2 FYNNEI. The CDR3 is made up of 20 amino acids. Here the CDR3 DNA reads TGTGCCAGCACTCTGGGGCTATCCGGGACAGGGCACTCTGGGGCCAACGTCCTGACTTTC. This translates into CASTLGLSGTGHSGANVLTF.

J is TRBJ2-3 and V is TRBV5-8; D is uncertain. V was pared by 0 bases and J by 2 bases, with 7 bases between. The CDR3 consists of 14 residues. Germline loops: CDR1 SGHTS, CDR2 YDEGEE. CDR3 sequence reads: CASSLALLTDTQYF. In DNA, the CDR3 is TGTGCCAGCAGCTTGGCACTCCTCACAGATACGCAGTATTTT. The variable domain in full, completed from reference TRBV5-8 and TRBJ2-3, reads EAGVTQSPTHLIKTRGQQATLRCSPISGHTSVYWYQQALGLGLQFLLWYDEGEERNRGNFPPRFSGRQFPNYSSELNVNALELEDSALYLCASSLALLTDTQYFGPGTRLTVL.

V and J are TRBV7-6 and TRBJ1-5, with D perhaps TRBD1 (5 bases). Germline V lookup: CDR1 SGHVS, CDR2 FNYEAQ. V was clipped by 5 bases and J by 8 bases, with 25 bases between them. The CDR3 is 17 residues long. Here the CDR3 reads CASSAGTEKHVLEPQHF. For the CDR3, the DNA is TGTGCCAGCAGCGCCGGGACGGAGAAACACGTTCTGGAGCCCCAGCATTTT.

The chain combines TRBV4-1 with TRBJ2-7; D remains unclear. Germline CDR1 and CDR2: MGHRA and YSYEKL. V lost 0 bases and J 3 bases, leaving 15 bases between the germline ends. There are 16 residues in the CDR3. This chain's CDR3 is CASSQEIWGALYEQYF. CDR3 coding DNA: TGCGCCAGCAGCCAAGAAATCTGGGGTGCCCTCTACGAGCAGTACTTC.

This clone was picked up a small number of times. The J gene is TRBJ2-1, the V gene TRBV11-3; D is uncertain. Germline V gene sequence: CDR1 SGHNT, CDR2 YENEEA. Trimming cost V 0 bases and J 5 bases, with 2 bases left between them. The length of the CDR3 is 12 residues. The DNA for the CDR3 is TGTGCCAGCAGCTTAGAAGACAATGAGCAGTTCTTC. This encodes CASSLEDNEQFF.

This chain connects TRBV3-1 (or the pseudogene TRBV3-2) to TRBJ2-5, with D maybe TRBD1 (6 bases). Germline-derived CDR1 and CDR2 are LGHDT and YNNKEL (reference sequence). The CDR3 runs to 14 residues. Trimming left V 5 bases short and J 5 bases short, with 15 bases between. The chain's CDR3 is CASSSTGIGETQYF. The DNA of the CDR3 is TGTGCCAGCAGCTCCACAGGGATTGGGGAGACCCAGTACTTC.

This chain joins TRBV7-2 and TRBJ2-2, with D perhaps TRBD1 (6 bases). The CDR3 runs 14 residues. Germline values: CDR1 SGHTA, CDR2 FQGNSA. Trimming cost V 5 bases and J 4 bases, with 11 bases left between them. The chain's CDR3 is CASSPGQTTGELFF. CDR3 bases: TGTGCCAGCAGCCCCGGACAGACCACCGGGGAGCTGTTTTTT.

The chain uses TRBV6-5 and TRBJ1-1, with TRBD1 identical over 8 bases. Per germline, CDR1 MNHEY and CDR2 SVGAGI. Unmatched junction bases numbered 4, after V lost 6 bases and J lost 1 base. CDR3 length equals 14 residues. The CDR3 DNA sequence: TGTGCCAGCAGCCTGACAGGGGCGAACACTGAAGCTTTCTTT. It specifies CASSLTGANTEAFF.

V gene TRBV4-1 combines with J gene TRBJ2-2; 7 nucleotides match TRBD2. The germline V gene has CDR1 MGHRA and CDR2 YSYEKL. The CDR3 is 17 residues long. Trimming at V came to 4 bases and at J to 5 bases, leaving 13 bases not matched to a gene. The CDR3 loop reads CASSLLPRPGRTGELFF. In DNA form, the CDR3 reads TGCGCCAGCAGCCTCCTGCCGAGGCCCGGGAGGACCGGGGAGCTGTTTTTT.

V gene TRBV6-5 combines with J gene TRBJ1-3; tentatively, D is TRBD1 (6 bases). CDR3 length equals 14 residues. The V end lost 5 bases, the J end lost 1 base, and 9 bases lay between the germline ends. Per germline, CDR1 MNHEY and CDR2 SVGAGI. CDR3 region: CASSRTVSGNTIYF. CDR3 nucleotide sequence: TGTGCCAGCAGTCGGACAGTTTCTGGAAACACCATATATTTT.

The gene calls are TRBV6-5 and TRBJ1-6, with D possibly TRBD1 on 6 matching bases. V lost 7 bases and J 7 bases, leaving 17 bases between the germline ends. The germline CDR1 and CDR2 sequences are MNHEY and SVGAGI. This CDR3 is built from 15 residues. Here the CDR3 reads CASKGPPDRNSPLHF. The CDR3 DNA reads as TGTGCCAGCAAAGGGCCCCCGGACAGAAATTCACCCCTCCACTTT.

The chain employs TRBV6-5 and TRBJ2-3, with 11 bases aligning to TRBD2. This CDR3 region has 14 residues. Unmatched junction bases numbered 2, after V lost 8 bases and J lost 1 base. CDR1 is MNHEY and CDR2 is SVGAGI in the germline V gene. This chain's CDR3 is CASRGLAGTDTQYF. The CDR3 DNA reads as TGTGCCAGCCGGGGACTAGCGGGCACAGATACGCAGTATTTT.

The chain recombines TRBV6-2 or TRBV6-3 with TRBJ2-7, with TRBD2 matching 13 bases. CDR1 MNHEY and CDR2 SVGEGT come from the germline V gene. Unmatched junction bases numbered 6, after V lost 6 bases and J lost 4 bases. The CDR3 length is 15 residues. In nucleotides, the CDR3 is TGTGCCAGCAGCCAGAGACTAGCGGGAGGTTACGAGCAGTACTTC. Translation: CASSQRLAGGYEQYF.

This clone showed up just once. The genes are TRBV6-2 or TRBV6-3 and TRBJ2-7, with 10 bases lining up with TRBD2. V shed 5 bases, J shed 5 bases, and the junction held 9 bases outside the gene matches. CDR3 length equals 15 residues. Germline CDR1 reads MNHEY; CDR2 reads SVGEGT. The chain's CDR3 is CASSTGLAGVDEQYF. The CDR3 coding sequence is TGTGCCAGCAGTACTGGTCTAGCGGGAGTTGACGAGCAGTACTTC.

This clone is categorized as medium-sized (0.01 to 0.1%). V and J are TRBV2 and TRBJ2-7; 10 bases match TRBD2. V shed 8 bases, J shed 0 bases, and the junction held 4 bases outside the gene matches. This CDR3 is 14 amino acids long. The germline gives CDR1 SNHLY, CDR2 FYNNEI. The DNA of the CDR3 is TGTGCCAGCGTCCCTAGCGGGAGCTCCTACGAGCAGTACTTC. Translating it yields CASVPSGSSYEQYF.